This record covers a single T cell receptor beta chain. The target of this receptor is not known. An end of the junction differs from the germline gene, which may be a read error. The library was built by means of RACE. The sequencing machine was a NextSeq 500. During library preparation, unique molecular identifiers were attached to individual cDNA molecules so that TCRs could be counted in a quantitative, reproducible way. Both TCR alpha and TCR beta chains were sequenced from each blood RNA sample. For the original study's pipeline: The median number of TCRs per sample was 85,000 to 100,000, ranging from roughly 23,224 to 690,600. The Decombinator software suite was used to annotate V, J and CDR3 in the TCR reads. For PS versus PT1 abundance plots, all samples were subsampled to the same number of TCRs (28,000). TCRs were defined as expanded if absent before sensitization and observed at least eight times at the 2-week time point. The public sequencing data were trimmed at Q25 with fastp and processed into clonotypes with MiXCR by TCRdb, which kept only in-frame beta chains. Each record represents a unique CDR3 protein, reported with the most common genes and DNA among its rows. For this entry, the V and J calls and clone size follow TCRdb and not the study's own pipeline. This sample lists about 80,000 distinct CDR3 sequences; roughly 15% were detected once. Together, the top ten hold 3.5% to 6% of the sample.

The cysteine opens and the phenylalanine closes a CDR3 of 12 amino acids. This entry keeps only the CDR3 DNA: 36 bases, framed from base 1. Based on the germline V gene (reference sequence), the CDR1 and CDR2 sequences are DFQATT and SNEGSKA. The time point label, read with the paper, signifies: pre-sensitization, week 0. The sample's treatment or condition, from its label and the paper: therapeutic diphenylcyclopropenone sensitization with weekly scalp DPC. Blood at each patch-test visit was drawn before the patch test was applied. Eligible patients were aged 18 to 70, diagnosed with alopecia, deemed suitable for DPC therapy, and excluded if pregnant. Total RNA was extracted from unfractionated whole blood collected in Tempus Blood RNA tubes. The entry originates in a study of human T cells and chemical hapten exposure (dated by TCRdb to the early 2020s). In the study overall: For sensitization, 2% DPC in acetone was applied to a 2 cm by 2 cm area of upper inner arm skin. Patients additionally received weekly therapeutic DPC doses to the scalp throughout the roughly 23-week study period. Patch testing was performed on the upper back with Finn chambers containing 0.01% DPC, and the patch tests were scored after 6 days according to International Contact Dermatitis Research Group standards. The patient cohort, mostly female, included alopecia areata with under or over 50% scalp involvement, alopecia totalis and alopecia universalis. The libraries were sequenced as a pool, and the TCR yield per sample differed mostly because of small variations in library volumes within the pool. Peripheral blood TCR repertoire changes were tracked in vivo in alopecia patients during primary and secondary sensitization to the hapten diphenylcyclopropenone (DPC). Blood samples were taken from patients before sensitization (week 0) and then at 2, 6 and about 24 weeks after DPC sensitization. For TCR sequencing, blood came from 25 to 35 alopecia patients at anywhere from one to four time points (pre-sensitization, 2, 6 and 24 weeks). General conclusions and limits of the study: DPC sensitization did not change how many TCRs were above 1 in 1000 frequency, and no evidence was found of alterations in global repertoire structure. Patch test score was positively correlated with the number of PT1 expanded TCRs, with significance at thresholds 8, 16 and 32 but not at 4. Expanded TCRs formed significantly more large CDR3 similarity clusters than pre-sensitization or healthy control sets, consistent with antigen-driven responses. Alopecia, a presumed autoimmune disease, was present in all patients, so the immune response of the patients might differ from that of healthy individuals. Repeated subsampling changed both the strength of the expansion versus patch-test correlation and the threshold at which that correlation became significant.

The sequence derives from a woman aged 45-65 years with alopecia areata. Some clones in this sample may be carry-over from other donors' samples. This sample comprised whole blood, obtained in connection with sensitization to the hapten diphenylcyclopropenone (DPC). The chain is assembled from TRBV20-1 and TRBJ2-1; 9 bases in the junction line up with TRBD1. The CDR3 loop reads CSARGPGQGGSF. The nucleotide sequence reads as follows: TGCAGTGCTCGCGGTCCGGGACAGGGTGGGAGCTTC.